This T cell receptor (beta chain) emerged from a study of beta chain features in type 1 diabetes. General study findings and limits: Whether HLA type influences TCRB rearrangement remained unresolved here.

Each sorted fraction was over 95% pure. The study reverse transcribed the entire isolated RNA, so it sequenced expressed TCRB transcripts. Profiling relied on immunoSEQ multiplex PCR, and the TCRdb table lists in-frame clones only, not all of them. The profile shows fewer than 900,000 clones, roughly a sixth of them singletons. V was clipped by 6 bases and J by 3 bases, with 11 bases between them. Germline CDR1 is MNHNY and CDR2 is SVGAGI (reference sequence). The CDR3 loop spans 14 amino acids. This clone was recorded a few times. Its matching antigen is unknown. Input material: naive CD4+ T cells from blood. V and J are TRBV6-6 and TRBJ2-2; a weak D match, TRBD1 (6 bases). The clonotype comes from a woman aged 18 to 35 in good health. In DNA form, the CDR3 reads TGTGCCAGCAGATCCCGACAGGACACCGGGGAGCTGTTTTTT. It is translated as CASRSRQDTGELFF.